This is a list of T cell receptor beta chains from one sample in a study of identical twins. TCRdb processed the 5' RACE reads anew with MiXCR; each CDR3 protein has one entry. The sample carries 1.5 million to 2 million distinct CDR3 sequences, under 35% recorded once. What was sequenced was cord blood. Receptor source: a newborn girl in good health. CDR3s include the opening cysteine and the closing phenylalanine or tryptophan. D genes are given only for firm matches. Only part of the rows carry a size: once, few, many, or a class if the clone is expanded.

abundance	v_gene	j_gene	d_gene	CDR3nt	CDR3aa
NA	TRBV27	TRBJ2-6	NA	TGTGCCAGCAGTTTATACGGGGCTGGGGCCAACGTCCTGACTTTC	CASSLYGAGANVLTF
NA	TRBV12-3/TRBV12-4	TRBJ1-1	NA	TGTGCCAGCAGTTTCTATAACCGGAACACTGAAGCTTTCTTT	CASSFYNRNTEAFF
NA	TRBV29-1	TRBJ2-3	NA	TGCAGCGTTGGTCGGACAGCCGCTAGGGCAGATACGCAGTATTTT	CSVGRTAARADTQYF
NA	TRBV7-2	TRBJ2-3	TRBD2	TGTGCCAGCAGCTTAGCGCTAAGCGGGGGGTATTCAGATACGCAGTATTTT	CASSLALSGGYSDTQYF
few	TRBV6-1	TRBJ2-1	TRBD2	TGTGCCAGCAGTGGAACCCCGGGACTAGCGGTTTCCTACAATGAGCAGTTCTTC	CASSGTPGLAVSYNEQFF
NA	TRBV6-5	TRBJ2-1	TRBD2	TGTGCCAGCAGTTACTCCAGAGGCGGGAGGTCATACAATGAGCAGTTCTTC	CASSYSRGGRSYNEQFF
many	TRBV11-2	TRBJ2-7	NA	TGTGCCAGCAGTTTCATCCTCTACGAGCAGTACTTC	CASSFILYEQYF
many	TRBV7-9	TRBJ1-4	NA	TGTGCCAGCAGCCTGCAAGAAAAACTGTTTTTT	CASSLQEKLFF
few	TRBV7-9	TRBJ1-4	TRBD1	TGTGCCAGCAGCGGGACAGATTCAACTAATGAAAAACTGTTTTTT	CASSGTDSTNEKLFF
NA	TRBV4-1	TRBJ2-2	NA	TGCGCCAGCAGCCACAAGGGGACCGGGGAGCTGTTTTTT	CASSHKGTGELFF
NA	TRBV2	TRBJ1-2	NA	TGTGCCAGCAGTGAAAGTAAGCTACCCCATGGCTACACCTTC	CASSESKLPHGYTF
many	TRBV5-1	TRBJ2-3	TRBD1	TGTGCCAGCAGTTTTCTAGGACAGGGCACAGATACGCAGTATTTT	CASSFLGQGTDTQYF
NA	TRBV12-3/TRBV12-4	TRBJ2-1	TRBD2	TGTGCCAGCAGTACCCGGACTAGCAGGCTGACGACAAGCTCCTACAATGAGCAGTTCTTC	CASSTRTSRLTTSSYNEQFF
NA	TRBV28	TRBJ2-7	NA	TGTGCCAGCAGTTTAACGGGGGATCTCTACGAGCAGTACTTC	CASSLTGDLYEQYF
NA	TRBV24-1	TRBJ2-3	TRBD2	TGTGCCACCAGTGATCTAGCGGGAGATGCGCAGTATTTT	CATSDLAGDAQYF
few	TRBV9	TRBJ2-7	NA	TGTGCCAGCAGCGTAAATCCCGGGGCCCCCGGTTACGAGCAGTACTTC	CASSVNPGAPGYEQYF
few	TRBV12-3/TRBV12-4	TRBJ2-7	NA	TGTGCCAGCAGTTTAAGCTCAGGAGTCTACGAGCAGTACTTC	CASSLSSGVYEQYF
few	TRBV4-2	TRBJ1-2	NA	TGTGCCAGCAGCCAAGAAGAGGGGGGCTACACCTTC	CASSQEEGGYTF
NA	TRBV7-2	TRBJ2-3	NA	TGTGCCAGCAGCTTTTCCCCCGGAACAGATACGCAGTATTTT	CASSFSPGTDTQYF
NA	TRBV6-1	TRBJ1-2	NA	TGTGCCAGCAGTGAAGGGTTGCAGGCCAAACTCTACACCTTC	CASSEGLQAKLYTF
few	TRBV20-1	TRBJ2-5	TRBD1	TGCAGTGCTAGAGAGGGGACAGGGATGGAGGAGACCCAGTACTTC	CSAREGTGMEETQYF
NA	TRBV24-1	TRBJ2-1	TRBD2	TGTGCCACCATACTAGCGAGGGTGGGGCAGTTCTTC	CATILARVGQFF
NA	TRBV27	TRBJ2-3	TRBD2	TGTGCCAGCAATGGACTAGCGGGCGTCACAGATACGCAGTATTTT	CASNGLAGVTDTQYF
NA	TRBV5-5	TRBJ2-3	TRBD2	TGTGCCAGCAGCCCCCTAATACTAGCGACTAGCACAGATACGCAGTATTTT	CASSPLILATSTDTQYF
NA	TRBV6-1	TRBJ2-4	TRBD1	TGTGCCAGCAGTGAAGCCTTCGATGGACAGGGATACTACATGGCCAAAAACATTCAGTACTTC	CASSEAFDGQGYYMAKNIQYF
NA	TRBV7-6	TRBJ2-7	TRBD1	TGTGCCAGCAGTTCCCGACAGGGAGTCTGCTCCTACGAGCAGTACTTC	CASSSRQGVCSYEQYF
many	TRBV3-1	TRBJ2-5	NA	TGTGCCAGCAGCCAAAGTCGGGAGACCCAGTACTTC	CASSQSRETQYF
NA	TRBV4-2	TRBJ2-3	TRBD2	TGTGCCAGCAGCAAAGGAAAGGGACTACCCGACACAGATACGCAGTATTTT	CASSKGKGLPDTDTQYF
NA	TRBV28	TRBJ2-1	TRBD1	TGTGCCAGCAGGCAGGACAGGGTTTCCTACGAGCAGTTCTTC	CASRQDRVSYEQFF
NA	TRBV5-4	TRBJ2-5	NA	TGTGCCAGCAGGATGACAGGACGAGAGACCCAGTACTTC	CASRMTGRETQYF
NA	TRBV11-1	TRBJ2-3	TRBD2	TGTGCCAGCAGCTTAAGGCGGGCTAGCGGGAAGGGTACGCAGTATTTT	CASSLRRASGKGTQYF
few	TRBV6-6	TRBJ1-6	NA	TGTGCCAGCAGGGACCTTGTCGAGGCCCTCCACTTT	CASRDLVEALHF
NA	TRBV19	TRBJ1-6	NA	TGTGCCAGTACCCCAGGTGGACAGCGAAATTCACCCCTCCACTTT	CASTPGGQRNSPLHF
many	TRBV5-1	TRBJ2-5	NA	TGCGCCAGCAGCTTAATCCCAGAGACCCAGTACTTC	CASSLIPETQYF
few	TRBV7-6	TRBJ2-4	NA	TGTGCCAGCAGCTTAGGGGCTAGCAACTCCGGCAAAAACATTCAGTACTTC	CASSLGASNSGKNIQYF
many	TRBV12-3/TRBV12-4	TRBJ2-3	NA	TGTGCCAGCGCCCGGGAACTTGATACGCAGTATTTT	CASARELDTQYF